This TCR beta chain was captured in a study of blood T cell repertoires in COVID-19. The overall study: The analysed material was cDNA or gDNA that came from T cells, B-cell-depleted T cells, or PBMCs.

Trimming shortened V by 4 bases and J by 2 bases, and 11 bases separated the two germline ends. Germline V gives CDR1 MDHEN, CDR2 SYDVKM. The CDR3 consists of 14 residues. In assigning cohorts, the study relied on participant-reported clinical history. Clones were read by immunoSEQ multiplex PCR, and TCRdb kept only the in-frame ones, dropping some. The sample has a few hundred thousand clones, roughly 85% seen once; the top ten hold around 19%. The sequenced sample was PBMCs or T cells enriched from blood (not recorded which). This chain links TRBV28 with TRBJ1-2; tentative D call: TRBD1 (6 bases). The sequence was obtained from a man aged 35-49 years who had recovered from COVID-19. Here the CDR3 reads CASSSTTGNYGYTF. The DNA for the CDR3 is TGTGCCAGCAGTTCGACCACAGGGAACTATGGCTACACCTTC.